This T cell receptor (beta chain) was sequenced for a study of tissue T cells after allogeneic stem cell transplantation. Whole-study findings and limits: Within patients, tissue anatomy strongly shaped TCR repertoire composition. Shared clones across patients were few; motif clustering revealed tissue-specific shared signatures.

The CDR3 has 15 residues. Germline V gene lookup returns CDR1 SNHLY and CDR2 FYNGKV (reference sequence). With 2 bases clipped from V and 1 base from J, the junction kept 3 bases outside the gene matches. A note on this clone: Its matching antigen is unknown. The gene names here belong to mouse. Sequencing ends 1 residue short of the CDR3 end; the germline J gene provides the rest.

The assay was immunoSEQ multiplex PCR, and TCRdb's table has in-frame clones only and misses some. Of 5,000 or so clones in the sample, 30% to 35% were seen once. Specified time point: mouse harvest day 14 after allogeneic transplant. Each mouse received 10^7 T-cell-depleted marrow cells plus 10^6 splenic CD5+ T cells by tail vein. This sequence joins TRBV3 and TRBJ1-1, with 8 bases identical to TRBD1. Material: skin. This TCR derives from a female BALB/c mouse given C57BL/6 T cells with graft-versus-host disease after an allogeneic hematopoietic cell transplant. CDR3 sequence reads: CASSLWGTGNTEVFF. Partial CDR3 DNA: TGTGCCAGCAGCTTATGGGGGACAGGGAACACAGAAGTCTTC.